Listed below are T cell receptor beta chains from one sample, sequenced in a study of beta chain features in type 1 diabetes. Profiled with immunoSEQ multiplex PCR; TCRdb holds only in-frame clones, not every one. The sample has some 270,000 clones; about 8% are singletons. The sample comprised central memory CD4+ T cells from blood. These receptors all stem from a woman younger than 35 in good health. The CDR3 runs from the conserved cysteine through the conserved F or W. A D gene is named only where the DNA matches it firmly. The listing skips clone size in some rows; elsewhere it reads once, few, many or a size class.

>NA|NA|TRBV5-1|TRBJ2-1
TGCGCCAGCACAATACTCCCCGAACAGGGCAGGCGGTTCTTC
CASTILPEQGRRFF
>many|NA|TRBV4-3|TRBJ2-1
TGCGCCAGCAGCCCGATACCCGCTAGTGCTGAGCAGTTCTTC
CASSPIPASAEQFF
>NA|TRBD1|TRBV29-1|TRBJ2-3
TGCAGCGTTGGCCTCCGGGACAGGTTTCCCACAGATACGCAGTATTTT
CSVGLRDRFPTDTQYF
>NA|NA|TRBV12-5|TRBJ1-1
TGTGCTAGTGGTTTCGCGCCCGACAGCACAGCTTTCTTT
CASGFAPDSTAFF
>once|NA|TRBV5-4|TRBJ1-5
TGTGCCAGCAGCTTGGCAGGGAGGGATCAGCCCCAGCATTTT
CASSLAGRDQPQHF
>few|NA|TRBV15|TRBJ1-1
TGTGCCACCAGCAGAGAGATGAACACTGAAGCTTTCTTT
CATSREMNTEAFF
>NA|NA|TRBV30|TRBJ2-7
TGTGCCTGGAGTGCAGACAGATACGAGCAGTACTTC
CAWSADRYEQYF
>few|TRBD2|TRBV7-2|TRBJ2-1
TGTGCCAGCAGCCGAGTCCTCTTTGGGGGGGACAATGAGCAGTTCTTC
CASSRVLFGGDNEQFF
>NA|NA|TRBV4-3|TRBJ1-2
TGCGCCAGCAGCCAGAACGCAGGGGATGGCTACACCTTC
CASSQNAGDGYTF
>few|NA|TRBV25-1|TRBJ2-7
TGTGCCAGCAGTTGGGGGGACCCCTACGAGCAGTACTTC
CASSWGDPYEQYF
>many|NA|TRBV6-6|TRBJ2-2
TGTGCCAGCTGCCAACGGGCCACCGGGGAGCTGTTTTTT
CASCQRATGELFF
>NA|NA|TRBV18|TRBJ1-2
TGTGCCAGCTCACCGGACAGTGCAGATTATGATGGCTACACCTTC
CASSPDSADYDGYTF
>few|TRBD1|TRBV5-1|TRBJ2-6
TGCGCCAGCAGCTTGGCCCAGATCGGGACAGGGGGCTCTGGGGCCAACGTCCTGACTTTC
CASSLAQIGTGGSGANVLTF
>few|NA|TRBV29-1|TRBJ2-3
TGCAGCGTTGCCGCAGCGGTTAAGGCAGATACGCAGTATTTT
CSVAAAVKADTQYF
>few|NA|TRBV7-9|TRBJ2-1
TGTGCCAGCAGCGTACTAGCAAACAATGAGCAGTTCTTC
CASSVLANNEQFF
>NA|NA|TRBV5-6|TRBJ1-5
TGTGCCAGCAGCCTTGGCCCGACGGGCAATCAGCCCCAGCATTTT
CASSLGPTGNQPQHF
>NA|TRBD1|TRBV5-1|TRBJ2-7
TGCGCCAGCAGCTGGACCGGGACAGTGACCTACGAGCAGTACTTC
CASSWTGTVTYEQYF
>few|NA|TRBV6-1|TRBJ1-5
TGTGCCAGCAGTTCGACTGGTGGGGCGAGGCAGCCCCAGCATTTT
CASSSTGGARQPQHF
>NA|NA|TRBV11-2|TRBJ2-2
TGTGCCAGCACCCCTGGGGCGAACACCGGGGAGCTGTTTTTT
CASTPGANTGELFF
>NA|NA|TRBV7-8|TRBJ2-1
TGTGCCAGCAGCTTTCCAAGAACGCGTGGGGGGCTTTACAATGAGCAGTTCTTC
CASSFPRTRGGLYNEQFF
>many|NA|TRBV7-3|TRBJ1-2
TGTGCCAGCAGCCTAACACAGGGACCTGCGGATGGCTACACCTTC
CASSLTQGPADGYTF
>NA|NA|TRBV14|TRBJ2-5
TGTGCCAGCAGCCTACTCCAAGAGACCCAGTACTTC
CASSLLQETQYF
>NA|NA|TRBV7-3|TRBJ2-5
TGTGCCAGCAGCCAAAATAGGAGGCCCGAGACCCAGTACTTC
CASSQNRRPETQYF
>NA|NA|TRBV7-9|TRBJ2-2
TGTGCCAGCAGCGATCTTAGGGCCCCGAACACCGGGGAGCTGTTTTTT
CASSDLRAPNTGELFF
>many|NA|TRBV18|TRBJ1-4
TGTGCCAGCTCACTTATAGATGAAAAACTGTTTTTT
CASSLIDEKLFF
>NA|TRBD2|TRBV11-3|TRBJ2-1
TGTGCCAGCAGCGTAGCGGGAGCTTACAATGAGCAGTTCTTC
CASSVAGAYNEQFF
>NA|NA|TRBV7-2|TRBJ2-3
TGTGCCAGCAGCTTATTACGGGAGAGCACAGATACGCAGTATTTT
CASSLLRESTDTQYF
>many|NA|TRBV9|TRBJ1-1
TGTGCCAGCAGCGGCACAGGGTTCACTGAAGCTTTCTTT
CASSGTGFTEAFF
>NA|TRBD1|TRBV4-2|TRBJ1-6
TGTGCCAGCAGCCAGAGAGGACAGGGGGATTCACCCCTCCACTTT
CASSQRGQGDSPLHF
>few|NA|TRBV30|TRBJ1-5
TGTGCCTGGAGTGTACGGTACAGGACCAATCAGCCCCAGCATTTT
CAWSVRYRTNQPQHF
>few|TRBD2|TRBV10-2|TRBJ2-2
TGCGCCAGTTATCTAGCGGGGGCTTCGAACACCGGGGAGCTGTTTTTT
CASYLAGASNTGELFF